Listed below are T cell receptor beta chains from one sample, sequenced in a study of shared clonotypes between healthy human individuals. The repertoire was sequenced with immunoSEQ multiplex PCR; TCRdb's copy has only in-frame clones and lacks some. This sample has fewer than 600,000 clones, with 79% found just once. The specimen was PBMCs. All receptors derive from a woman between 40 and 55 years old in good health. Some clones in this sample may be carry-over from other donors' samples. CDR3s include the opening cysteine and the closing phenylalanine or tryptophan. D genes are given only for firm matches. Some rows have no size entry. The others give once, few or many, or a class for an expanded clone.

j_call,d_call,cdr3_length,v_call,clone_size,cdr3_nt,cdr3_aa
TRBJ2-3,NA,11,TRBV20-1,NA,TGCAGTGGTCAGTACACAGATACGCAGTATTTT,CSGQYTDTQYF
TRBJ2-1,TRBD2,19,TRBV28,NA,TGTGCCAGCAGCCGAATAGGGGCTACTAGCGGGAGGATATACAATGAGCAGTTCTTC,CASSRIGATSGRIYNEQFF
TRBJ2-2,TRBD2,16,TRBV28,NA,TGTGCCAGCACCCTTCTAGCGGGATATAACACCGGGGAGCTGTTTTTT,CASTLLAGYNTGELFF
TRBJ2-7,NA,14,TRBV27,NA,TGTGCCAGCAGTAGGAAGCCGAGGATCTACGAGCAGTACTTC,CASSRKPRIYEQYF
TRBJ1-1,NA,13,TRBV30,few,TGTGCCTGGACTGGTCAGGGGTACACTGAAGCTTTCTTT,CAWTGQGYTEAFF
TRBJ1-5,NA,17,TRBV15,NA,TGTGCCACCAGCAGAGGGGGCGAGGGCCCCCATGGTCGTGCCCAGCATTTT,CATSRGGEGPHGRAQHF
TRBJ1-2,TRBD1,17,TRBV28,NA,TGTGCCAGCCTGGGGGGGACAGTTTATATAGCTAACTATGGCTACACCTTC,CASLGGTVYIANYGYTF
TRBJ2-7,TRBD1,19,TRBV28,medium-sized,TGTGCCAGCAGTTTACCCGGGACAGGGGGCTACGGAACCCCCTACGAGCAGTACTTC,CASSLPGTGGYGTPYEQYF
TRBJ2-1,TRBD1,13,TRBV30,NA,TGTGCCTGGAGTGAGCAGGGGGCGGATGAGCAGTTCTTC,CAWSEQGADEQFF
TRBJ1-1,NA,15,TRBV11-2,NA,TGTGCCAGCAGCCCAGTGGGGGGTTGGAACACTGAAGCTTTCTTT,CASSPVGGWNTEAFF
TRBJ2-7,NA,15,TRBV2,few,TGTGCCAGCAGAGCTCCGTCCCACATCTCCTACGAGCAGTACTTC,CASRAPSHISYEQYF
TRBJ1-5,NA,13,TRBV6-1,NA,TGTGCCAGCAGCGCAGAAGTCAATCAGCCCCAGCATTTT,CASSAEVNQPQHF
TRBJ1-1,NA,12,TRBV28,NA,TGTGCCAGCAGTTTACGGGGGAGCGAAGCTTTCTTT,CASSLRGSEAFF
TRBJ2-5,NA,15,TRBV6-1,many,TGTGCCACCGCGCGAGGGGGAAAACTCCAAGAGACCCAGTACTTC,CATARGGKLQETQYF
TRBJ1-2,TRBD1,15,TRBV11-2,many,TGTGCCAGCAGCTCATCCAGGACAGGGAAATATGGCTACACCTTC,CASSSSRTGKYGYTF
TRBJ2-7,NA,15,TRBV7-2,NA,TGTGCCAGCAGCTTAGTCCCTAGCCCACGCTACGAGCAGTACTTC,CASSLVPSPRYEQYF
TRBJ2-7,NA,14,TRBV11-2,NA,TGTGCCAGCAGCGCCGGGACCCAAGGCTACGAGCAGTACTTC,CASSAGTQGYEQYF
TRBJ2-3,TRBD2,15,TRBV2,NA,TGTGCCAGCAGAGGACTAGCGGGAGGGCCGAATACGCAGTATTTT,CASRGLAGGPNTQYF
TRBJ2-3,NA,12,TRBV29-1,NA,TGCAGCACAGCCCCGAGCACAGATACGCAGTATTTT,CSTAPSTDTQYF
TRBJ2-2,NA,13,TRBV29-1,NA,TGCAGCGCCCTGACGGCAGCCACCGGGGAGCTGTTTTTT,CSALTAATGELFF
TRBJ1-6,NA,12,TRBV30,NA,TGTGCCTGGAGTGGTACTCAGGCACCCCTCCACTTT,CAWSGTQAPLHF
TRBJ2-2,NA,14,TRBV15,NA,TGTGCCACCAGTCGCGCCTCGAACACCGGGGAGCTGTTTTTT,CATSRASNTGELFF
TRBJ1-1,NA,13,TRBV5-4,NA,TGTGCCAGCAGCCGGGACCAGAACACTGAAGCTTTCTTT,CASSRDQNTEAFF
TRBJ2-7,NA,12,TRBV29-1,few,TGCAGCGGCCGGGACGGAGCCTACGAGCAGTACTTC,CSGRDGAYEQYF
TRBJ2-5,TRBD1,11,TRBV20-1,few,TGCAGTGTCGTCAGGGGGCAGACCCAGTACTTC,CSVVRGQTQYF
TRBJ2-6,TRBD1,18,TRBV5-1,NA,TGCGCCAGCAGCTCCCTGGGACAGGGCGATTTTGGGGCCAACGTCCTGACTTTC,CASSSLGQGDFGANVLTF
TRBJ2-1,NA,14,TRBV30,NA,TGTGCCTGGAGTGAAGGGGGCTCCTACAATGAGCAGTTCTTC,CAWSEGGSYNEQFF
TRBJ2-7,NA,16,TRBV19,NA,TGTGCCAGTAGTTCCTTACCGGGAGCCCATTATATGGAGCAGTACTTC,CASSSLPGAHYMEQYF
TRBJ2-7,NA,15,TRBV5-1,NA,TGCGCCAGCAGCTTGTCTTCGGCGAGCTCCTACGAGCAGTACTTC,CASSLSSASSYEQYF
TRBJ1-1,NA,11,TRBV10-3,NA,TGTGCCACGGGCGGGGATCTAGGAGCTTTCTTT,CATGGDLGAFF
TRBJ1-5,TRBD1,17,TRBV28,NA,TGTGCCAGCAGTCCCAGACAGGGCGGTATAGGCAATCAGCCCCAGCATTTT,CASSPRQGGIGNQPQHF
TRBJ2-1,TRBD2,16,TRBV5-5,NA,TGTGCCAGCAGCTTCCTAGCGGGAAGGTCCTACAATGAGCAGTTCTTC,CASSFLAGRSYNEQFF
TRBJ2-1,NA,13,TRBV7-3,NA,TGTGCCAGCAGCTTAACGACTAGAAGTGAGCAGTTCTTC,CASSLTTRSEQFF
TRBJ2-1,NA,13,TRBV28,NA,TGTGCCAGCAGCGGCGGGGCCCGAGGTGAGCAGTTCTTC,CASSGGARGEQFF
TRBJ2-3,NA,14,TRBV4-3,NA,TGCGCCAGCAGCCAAGATCGCCAACTTGGTACGCAGTATTTT,CASSQDRQLGTQYF
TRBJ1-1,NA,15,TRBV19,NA,TGTGCCAGTAGTATGACAAGGGACCTGGGGACTGAAGCTTTCTTT,CASSMTRDLGTEAFF
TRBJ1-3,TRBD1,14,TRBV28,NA,TGTGCCAGCAGTCCAGGGGGTTCTGGAAACACCATATATTTT,CASSPGGSGNTIYF
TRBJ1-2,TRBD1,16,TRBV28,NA,TGTGCCAGCAGTTTAATGGGGGGACAGGGGAGCTATGGCTACACCTTC,CASSLMGGQGSYGYTF
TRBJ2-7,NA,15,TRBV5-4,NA,TGTGCCAGCAGCTTGGCCGGGGGCCCCACAAACGAGCAGTACTTC,CASSLAGGPTNEQYF
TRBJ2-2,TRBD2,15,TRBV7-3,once,TGTGCCAGCAGCGCTATAGCGGGAGAGTCCGGGGAGCTGTTTTTT,CASSAIAGESGELFF
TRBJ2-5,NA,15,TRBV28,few,NA,CASSSSTGGTETQYF
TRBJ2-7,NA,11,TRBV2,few,TGTGCCAGCAGTCCACCCTACGAGCAGTACTTC,CASSPPYEQYF